This record concerns one TCR beta chain sequence. The target antigen is unknown. The listed genes are named as in mouse. The read ends 1 residue shy of where the CDR3 ends; the end is completed using the germline J gene. The entry originates in a study of tissue T cells after allogeneic stem cell transplantation. Study-wide points: Shared clones across patients were few; motif clustering revealed tissue-specific shared signatures.

The protocol was immunoSEQ multiplex PCR, while the TCRdb copy is restricted to in-frame clones and leaves out a portion. In the table there are about 5,600 clones, about 51% of which are singletons. Unmatched junction bases numbered 9, after V lost 4 bases and J lost 9 bases. The CDR3 length is 14 residues. In germline, CDR1 is SGHSN, CDR2 HYEKVE. Time point described: mouse harvest day 7 after allogeneic transplant. The graft held 10^6 splenic CD5+ T cells and 10^7 T-cell-depleted bone marrow cells. Tissues came from B6→BALB/c major-mismatch GVHD mice at day 7 or 14. The source is a female BALB/c mouse given C57BL/6 T cells with graft-versus-host disease after an allogeneic hematopoietic cell transplant. V usage is TRBV12-1 and J usage is TRBJ2-4; 10 nucleotides match TRBD2. The sample was gut tissue. Partial CDR3 DNA: TGTGCCAGCTCCCGCGACTGGGGGGAAAGAACCTTGTAC. As protein: CASSRDWGERTLY. The CDR3 reads in full as CASSRDWGERTLYF.